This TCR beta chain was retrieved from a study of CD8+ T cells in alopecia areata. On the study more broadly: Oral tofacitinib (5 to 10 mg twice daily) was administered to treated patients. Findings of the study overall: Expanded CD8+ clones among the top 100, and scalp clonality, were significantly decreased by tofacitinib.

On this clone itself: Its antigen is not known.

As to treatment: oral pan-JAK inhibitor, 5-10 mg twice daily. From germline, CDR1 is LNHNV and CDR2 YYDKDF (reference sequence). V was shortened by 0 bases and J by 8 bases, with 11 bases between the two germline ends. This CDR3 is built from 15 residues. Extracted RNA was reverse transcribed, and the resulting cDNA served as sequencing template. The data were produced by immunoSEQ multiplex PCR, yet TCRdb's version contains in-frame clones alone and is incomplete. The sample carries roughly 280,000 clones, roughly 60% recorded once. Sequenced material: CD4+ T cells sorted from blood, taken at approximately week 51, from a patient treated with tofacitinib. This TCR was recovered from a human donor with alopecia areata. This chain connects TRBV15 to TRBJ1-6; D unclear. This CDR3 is CATSRDRKKDSPLHF. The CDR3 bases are TGTGCCACCAGCAGAGACAGGAAGAAGGATTCACCCCTCCACTTT.